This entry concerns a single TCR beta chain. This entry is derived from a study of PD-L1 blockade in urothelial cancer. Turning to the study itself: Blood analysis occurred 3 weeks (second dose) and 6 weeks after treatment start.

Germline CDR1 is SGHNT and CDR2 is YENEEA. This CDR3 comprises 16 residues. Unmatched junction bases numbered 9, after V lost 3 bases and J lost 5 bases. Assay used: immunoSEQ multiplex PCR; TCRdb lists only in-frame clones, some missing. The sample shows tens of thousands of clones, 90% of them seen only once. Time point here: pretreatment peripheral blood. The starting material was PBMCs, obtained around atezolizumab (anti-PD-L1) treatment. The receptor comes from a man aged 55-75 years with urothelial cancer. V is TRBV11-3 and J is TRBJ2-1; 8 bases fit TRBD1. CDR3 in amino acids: CASSFSPDRDHNEQFF. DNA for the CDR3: TGTGCCAGCAGCTTTTCCCCGGACAGGGATCACAATGAGCAGTTCTTC.